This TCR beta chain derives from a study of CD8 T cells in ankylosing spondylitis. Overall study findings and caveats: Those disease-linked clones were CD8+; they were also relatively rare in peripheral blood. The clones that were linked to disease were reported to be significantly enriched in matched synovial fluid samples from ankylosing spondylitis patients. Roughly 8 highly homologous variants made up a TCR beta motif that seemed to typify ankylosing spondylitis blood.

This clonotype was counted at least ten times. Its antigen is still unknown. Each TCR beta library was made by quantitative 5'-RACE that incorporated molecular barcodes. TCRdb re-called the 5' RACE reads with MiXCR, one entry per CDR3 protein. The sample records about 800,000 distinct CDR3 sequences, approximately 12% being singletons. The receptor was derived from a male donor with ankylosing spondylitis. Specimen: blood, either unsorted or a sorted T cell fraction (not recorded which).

CDR3 region: CASTTLGADKAQYF. CDR3 DNA: TGTGCCAGCACCACCCTTGGGGCAGACAAAGCGCAGTACTTC. The V gene is TRBV28, the J gene TRBJ2-7, with D possibly matching TRBD1 (5 bases). This CDR3 region has 14 residues. V was clipped by 7 bases and J by 9 bases, with 22 bases between them. Germline V lookup: CDR1 MDHEN, CDR2 SYDVKM.